This TCR beta chain was profiled in a study of CD8 T cells in Susac syndrome. Study information: Blood was drawn from patients with Susac syndrome. At that point, they were therapy-naive, on corticosteroids, or on intravenous immunoglobulin alone.

RNA was extracted with the RNeasy kit, and a quantity of roughly 0.5 to 1 ug was reverse transcribed using random hexamers. Amplification of TCR beta CDR3 across 54 Vbeta and 13 Jbeta was performed with immunoSEQ multiplex PCR. In TCRdb, the immunoSEQ multiplex PCR reads were re-called with MiXCR into one record per CDR3 protein. Found here are hundreds of thousands of distinct CDR3 sequences, roughly 95% of them singletons; the top ten hold 0.1%. The CD8+ and CD4+ T cells were isolated magnetically using a negative isolation approach, whereas the TEMRA cells were enriched by FACS. Germline CDR1 reads SQVTM; CDR2 reads ANQGSEA. Trimming removed 4 bases from V and 7 bases from J, with 11 bases in between. This CDR3 contains 11 residues.

The chain employs TRBV29-1 and TRBJ2-7, with TRBD1 as a possible D gene (6 bases). Material for sequencing was CD4+ T cells from PBMCs. The origin of this receptor is a human donor with Susac syndrome. The CDR3 sequence: CSVGQGLEQYF. The CDR3 region has the DNA TGCAGCGTTGGGCAGGGGTTGGAGCAGTACTTC.